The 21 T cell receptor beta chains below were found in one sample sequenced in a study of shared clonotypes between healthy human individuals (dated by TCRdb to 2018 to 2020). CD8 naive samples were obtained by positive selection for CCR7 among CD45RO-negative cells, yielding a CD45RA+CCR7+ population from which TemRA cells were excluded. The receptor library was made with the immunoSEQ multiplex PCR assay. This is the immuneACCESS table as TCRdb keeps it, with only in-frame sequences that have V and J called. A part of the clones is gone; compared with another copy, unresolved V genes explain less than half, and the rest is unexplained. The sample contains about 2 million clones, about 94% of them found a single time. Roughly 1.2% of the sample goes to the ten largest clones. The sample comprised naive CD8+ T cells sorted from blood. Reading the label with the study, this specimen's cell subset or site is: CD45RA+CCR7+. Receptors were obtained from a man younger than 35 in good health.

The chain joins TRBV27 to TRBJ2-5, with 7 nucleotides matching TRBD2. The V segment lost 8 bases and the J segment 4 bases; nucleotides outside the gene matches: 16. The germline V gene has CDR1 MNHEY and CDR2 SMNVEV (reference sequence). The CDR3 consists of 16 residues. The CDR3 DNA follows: TGTGCCAGCGGTAACAATTGGCTAGCGGACTTAGAGACCCAGTACTTC. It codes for CASGNNWLADLETQYF.

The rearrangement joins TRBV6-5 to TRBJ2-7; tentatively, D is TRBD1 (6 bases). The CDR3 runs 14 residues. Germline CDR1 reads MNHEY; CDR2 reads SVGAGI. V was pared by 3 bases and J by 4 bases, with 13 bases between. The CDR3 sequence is CASSYMGAGYEQYF. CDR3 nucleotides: TGTGCCAGCAGTTATATGGGGGCCGGGTACGAGCAGTACTTC.

CDR3 DNA: TGTGCCAGCAGCTTATTTGGGACAGCTGTTCTCAGGGGACAAGAGACCCAGTACTTC. Encoded protein: CASSLFGTAVLRGQETQYF. The rearrangement links TRBV7-9 to TRBJ2-5; 7 nucleotides match TRBD1. This CDR3 region has 19 residues. Germline V gene sequence: CDR1 SEHNR, CDR2 FQNEAQ (reference sequence). The trim removed 2 bases at V and 2 bases at J, leaving 17 bases unmatched.

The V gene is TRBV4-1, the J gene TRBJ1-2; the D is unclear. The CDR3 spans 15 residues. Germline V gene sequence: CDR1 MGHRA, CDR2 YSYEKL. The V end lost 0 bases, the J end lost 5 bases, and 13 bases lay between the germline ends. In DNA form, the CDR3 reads TGCGCCAGCAGCCAAGAGAGATACGTTGGTTATGGCTACACCTTC. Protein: CASSQERYVGYGYTF.

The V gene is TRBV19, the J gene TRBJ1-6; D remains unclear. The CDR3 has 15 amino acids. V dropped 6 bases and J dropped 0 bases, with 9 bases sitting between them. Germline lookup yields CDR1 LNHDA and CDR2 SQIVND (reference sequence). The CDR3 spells CASSLEDSYNSPLHF. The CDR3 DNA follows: TGTGCCAGTAGCTTGGAGGACTCCTATAATTCACCCCTCCACTTT.

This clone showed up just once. The CDR3 region is CASSDSWASGTDTQYF. CDR3 coding DNA: TGTGCCAGCAGTGATTCTTGGGCTAGCGGGACAGATACGCAGTATTTT. The chain uses TRBV6-1 and TRBJ2-3, with 8 bases fitting TRBD2. CDR1 and CDR2 (germline): MNHNS, SASEGT. The CDR3 extends over 16 amino acids. The V segment lost 3 bases and the J segment 3 bases; nucleotides outside the gene matches: 8.

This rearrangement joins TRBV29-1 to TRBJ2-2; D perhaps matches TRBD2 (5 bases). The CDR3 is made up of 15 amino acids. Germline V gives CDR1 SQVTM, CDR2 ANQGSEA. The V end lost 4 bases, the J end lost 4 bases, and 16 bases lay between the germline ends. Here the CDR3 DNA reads TGCAGCGTTGCGACCCGCGGAGGTCGCACCGGGGAGCTGTTTTTT. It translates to CSVATRGGRTGELFF.

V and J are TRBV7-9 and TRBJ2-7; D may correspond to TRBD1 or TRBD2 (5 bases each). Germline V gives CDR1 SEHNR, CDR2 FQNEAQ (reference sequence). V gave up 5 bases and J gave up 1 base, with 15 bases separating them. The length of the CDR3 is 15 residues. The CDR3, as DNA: TGTGCCAGCAGCCCTAGGTGGGACCGTTCCTACGAGCAGTACTTC. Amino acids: CASSPRWDRSYEQYF.

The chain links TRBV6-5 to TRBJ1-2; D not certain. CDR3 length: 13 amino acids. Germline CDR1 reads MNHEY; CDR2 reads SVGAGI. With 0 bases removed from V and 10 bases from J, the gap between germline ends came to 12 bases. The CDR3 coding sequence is TGTGCCAGCAGTTACTCGCTAGGCCTTGACTACACCTTC. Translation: CASSYSLGLDYTF.

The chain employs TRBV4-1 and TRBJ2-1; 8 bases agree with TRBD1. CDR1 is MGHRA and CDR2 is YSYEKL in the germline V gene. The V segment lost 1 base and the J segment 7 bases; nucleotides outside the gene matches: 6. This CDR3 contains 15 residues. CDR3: CASSQGNTGGNEQFF. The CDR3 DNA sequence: TGCGCCAGCAGCCAAGGAAACACAGGGGGGAATGAGCAGTTCTTC.

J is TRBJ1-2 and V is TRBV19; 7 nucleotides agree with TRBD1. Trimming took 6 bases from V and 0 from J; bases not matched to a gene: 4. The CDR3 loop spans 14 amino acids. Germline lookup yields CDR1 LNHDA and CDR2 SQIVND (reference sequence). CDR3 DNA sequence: TGTGCCAGTAGGCAGGGGGGAGCTAACTATGGCTACACCTTC. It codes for CASRQGGANYGYTF.

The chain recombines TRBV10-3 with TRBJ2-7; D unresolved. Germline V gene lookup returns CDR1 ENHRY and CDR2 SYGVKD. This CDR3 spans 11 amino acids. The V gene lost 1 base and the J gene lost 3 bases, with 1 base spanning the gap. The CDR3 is CAISEFYEQYF. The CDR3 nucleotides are TGTGCCATCAGTGAGTTCTACGAGCAGTACTTC.

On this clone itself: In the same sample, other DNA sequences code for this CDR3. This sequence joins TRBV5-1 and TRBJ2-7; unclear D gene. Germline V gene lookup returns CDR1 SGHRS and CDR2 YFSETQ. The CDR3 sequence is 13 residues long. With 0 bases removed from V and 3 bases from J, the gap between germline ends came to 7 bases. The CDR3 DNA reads TGCGCCAGCAGCTTGGCCGTGGGCTACGAGCAGTACTTC. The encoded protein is CASSLAVGYEQYF.

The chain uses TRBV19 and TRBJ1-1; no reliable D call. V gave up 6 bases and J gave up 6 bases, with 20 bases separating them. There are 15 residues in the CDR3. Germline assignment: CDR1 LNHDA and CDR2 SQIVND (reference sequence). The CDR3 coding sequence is TGTGCCAGTAGCGGGTTTACCTTAGGATCGGCTGAAGCTTTCTTT. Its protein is CASSGFTLGSAEAFF.

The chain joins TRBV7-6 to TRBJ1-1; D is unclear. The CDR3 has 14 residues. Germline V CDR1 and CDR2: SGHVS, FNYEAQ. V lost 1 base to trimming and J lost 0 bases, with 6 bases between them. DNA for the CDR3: TGTGCCAGCAGCTTAGATCGGGTGAACACTGAAGCTTTCTTT. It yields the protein CASSLDRVNTEAFF.

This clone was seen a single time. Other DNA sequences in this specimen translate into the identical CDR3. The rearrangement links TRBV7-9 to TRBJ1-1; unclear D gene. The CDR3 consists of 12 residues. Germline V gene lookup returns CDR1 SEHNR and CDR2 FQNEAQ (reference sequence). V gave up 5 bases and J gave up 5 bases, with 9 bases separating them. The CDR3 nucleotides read TGTGCCAGCAGCCGAGGTGGTACTGAAGCTTTCTTT. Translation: CASSRGGTEAFF.

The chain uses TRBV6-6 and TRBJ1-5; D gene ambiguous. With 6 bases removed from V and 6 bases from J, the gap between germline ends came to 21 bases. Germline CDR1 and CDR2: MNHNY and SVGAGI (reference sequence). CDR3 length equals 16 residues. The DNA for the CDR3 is TGTGCCAGCAGCGAGCTAGGGTGGGGAGCGTCTCAGCCCCAGCATTTT. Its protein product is CASSELGWGASQPQHF.

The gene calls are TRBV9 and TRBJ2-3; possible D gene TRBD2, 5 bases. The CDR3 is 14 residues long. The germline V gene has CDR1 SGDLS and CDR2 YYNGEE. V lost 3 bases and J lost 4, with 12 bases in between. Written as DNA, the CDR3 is TGTGCCAGCAGCGAGGACTCACGGGCAGATACGCAGTATTTT. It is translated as CASSEDSRADTQYF.

The CDR3 protein is CASSFFDGGNTEAFF. The CDR3 DNA is TGTGCCAGCAGCTTTTTCGACGGGGGGAACACTGAAGCTTTCTTT. The rearrangement uses TRBV13 and TRBJ1-1; tentative D call: TRBD1 (5 bases). Germline CDR1 reads PRHDT; CDR2 reads FYEKMQ (reference sequence). The CDR3 has 15 amino acids. Trimming stripped 3 bases from V and 1 base from J, with 12 bases between.

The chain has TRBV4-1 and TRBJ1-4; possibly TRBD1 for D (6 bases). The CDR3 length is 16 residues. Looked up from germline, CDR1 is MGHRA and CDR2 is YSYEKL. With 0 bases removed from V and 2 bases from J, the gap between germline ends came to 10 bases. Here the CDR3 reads CASSQEPGATNEKLFF. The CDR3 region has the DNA TGCGCCAGCAGCCAAGAACCGGGGGCCACTAATGAAAAACTGTTTTTT.

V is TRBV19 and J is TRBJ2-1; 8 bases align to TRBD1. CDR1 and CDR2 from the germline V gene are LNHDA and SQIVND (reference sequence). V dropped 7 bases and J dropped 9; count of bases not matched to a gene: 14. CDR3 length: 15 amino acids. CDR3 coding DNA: TGTGCCAGTACACCCGGACAGGGACATTGGGGTGAGCAGTTCTTC. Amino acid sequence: CASTPGQGHWGEQFF. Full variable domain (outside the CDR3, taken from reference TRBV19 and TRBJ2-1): DGGITQSPKYLFRKEGQNVTLSCEQNLNHDAMYWYRQDPGQGLRLIYYSQIVNDFQKGDIAEGYSVSREKKESFPLTVTSAQKNPTAFYLCASTPGQGHWGEQFFGPGTRLTVL.